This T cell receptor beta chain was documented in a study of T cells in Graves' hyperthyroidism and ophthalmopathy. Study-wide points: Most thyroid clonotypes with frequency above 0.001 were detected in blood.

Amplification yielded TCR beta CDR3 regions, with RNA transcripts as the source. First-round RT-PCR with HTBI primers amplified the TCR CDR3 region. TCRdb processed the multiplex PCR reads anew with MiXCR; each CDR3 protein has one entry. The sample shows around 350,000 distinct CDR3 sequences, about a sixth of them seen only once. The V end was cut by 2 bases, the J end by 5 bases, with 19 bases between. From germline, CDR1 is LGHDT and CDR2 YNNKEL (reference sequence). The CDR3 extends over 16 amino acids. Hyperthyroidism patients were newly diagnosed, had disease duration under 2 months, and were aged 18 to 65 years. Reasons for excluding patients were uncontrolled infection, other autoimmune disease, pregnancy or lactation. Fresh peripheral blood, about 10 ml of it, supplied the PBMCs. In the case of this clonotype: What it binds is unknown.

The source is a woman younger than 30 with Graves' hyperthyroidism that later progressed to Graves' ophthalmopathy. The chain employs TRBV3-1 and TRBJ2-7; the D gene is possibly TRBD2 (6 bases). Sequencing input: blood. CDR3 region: CASSQTPGVTPHEQYF. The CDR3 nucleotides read TGTGCCAGCAGCCAAACCCCGGGGGTTACCCCCCACGAGCAGTACTTC.